Listed below are T cell receptor beta chains from one sample, sequenced in a study of OX40 agonist ivuxolimab in advanced cancers. Using immunoSEQ multiplex PCR, the repertoire was profiled, and TCRdb retains in-frame clones only, with some absent. Of some 67,000 clones listed, roughly four fifths are singletons. The material was CD4+ or CD8+ T cells sorted from blood, obtained in a trial of the OX40 agonist ivuxolimab. These receptors all stem from an adult with an advanced solid tumor such as melanoma, head and neck, liver or kidney cancer. The CDR3 runs from the conserved cysteine through the conserved F or W. Each record gives: V gene, D gene, J gene, clone size, CDR3 DNA, CDR3 protein. D genes are given only for firm matches. Clone size appears in some rows only: once, few, many, or a class for an expanded clone.

>TRBV5-1|TRBD1|TRBJ2-6|-
TGCGCCAGCGGAGTAAGAAGGGCAGGGGGTCCCTCTGGGGCCAACGTCCTGACTTTC
CASGVRRAGGPSGANVLTF
>TRBV7-2|TRBD2|TRBJ2-5|-
TGTGCCAGCAGCTTAGCGGTCAGTCGGGTAGCGGGTCCACAAGAGACCCAGTACTTC
CASSLAVSRVAGPQETQYF
>TRBV4-2|-|TRBJ1-6|-
TGTGCCAGCAGCCAACTCCCCGCGCTGGGCACCACCTATAATTCACCCCTCCACTTT
CASSQLPALGTTYNSPLHF
>TRBV18|-|TRBJ1-1|-
TGTGCCAGCTCACCGGGGGTTTCGGGGGCGTCTGAAGCTTTCTTT
CASSPGVSGASEAFF
>TRBV9|TRBD2|TRBJ2-3|few
TGTGCCAGCAGCGTAACCCCGACTAGCGCCTACGCAGATACGCAGTATTTT
CASSVTPTSAYADTQYF
>TRBV5-6|-|TRBJ1-1|-
TGTGCCAGCAGCTTGGCCGCAGGTACTGAAGCTTTCTTT
CASSLAAGTEAFF
>TRBV7-6|TRBD2|TRBJ2-3|few
TGTGCCAGCAGCTTACTCCCAAGGGAGGGGATCACAGATACGCAGTATTTT
CASSLLPREGITDTQYF
>TRBV15|-|TRBJ2-1|-
TGTGCCACCAGCAGTTACCTAAGCGGAGAGTGGAATGAGCAGTTCTTC
CATSSYLSGEWNEQFF
>TRBV2|TRBD1|TRBJ1-4|-
TGTGCCAGCACCGCTCAGGGGGCACCTAATGAAAAACTGTTTTTT
CASTAQGAPNEKLFF
>TRBV29-1|-|TRBJ1-1|-
TGCAGCGCCGACTCGCCGGGCCACATGAACACTGAAGCTTTCTTT
CSADSPGHMNTEAFF
>TRBV5-4|-|TRBJ2-3|few
TGTGCCAGCAGCTTGGAGAGGAAGGATACGCAGTATTTT
CASSLERKDTQYF
>TRBV7-3|-|TRBJ2-2|-
TGTGCCAGCAGTCAAGTCGTAGGGGAGCTGTTTTTT
CASSQVVGELFF
>TRBV28|TRBD2|TRBJ2-7|-
TGTGCCAGCAGTACCCCGTCTAGCGGGAGGGCCTACGAGCAGTACTTC
CASSTPSSGRAYEQYF
>TRBV7-3|-|TRBJ2-7|-
TGTGCCAGCAGCTTAGATGGGCAGGGGCAGTACTTC
CASSLDGQGQYF
>TRBV10-1|TRBD1|TRBJ1-5|-
TGCGCCAGCAGTGGGCAGGGGGCTCCCCCCCCACGTGGCAATCAGCCCCAGCATTTT
CASSGQGAPPPRGNQPQHF
>TRBV5-8|-|TRBJ1-3|-
TGTGCCAGCAGCTTGCCGGGACTCTCTGGAAACACCATATATTTT
CASSLPGLSGNTIYF
>TRBV7-2|-|TRBJ1-2|few
TGTGCCAGCAGCTTACGTTGGGACCGAGTAACTACTAACTATGGCTACACCTTC
CASSLRWDRVTTNYGYTF
>TRBV6-5|-|TRBJ2-3|few
TGTGCCAGCAGTTACTCATTTGGGGGCCCCACAGATACGCAGTATTTT
CASSYSFGGPTDTQYF
>TRBV6-6|-|TRBJ2-2|-
TGTGCCAGCAGTTGGGAAACCGGGGAGCTGTTTTTT
CASSWETGELFF
>TRBV4-2|-|TRBJ1-5|few
TGTGCCAGCAGCCAAGGAGGCCGACGAAATAGCAATCAGCCCCAGCATTTT
CASSQGGRRNSNQPQHF
>TRBV7-2|-|TRBJ2-7|-
TGTGCCAGCAGCTTAGGGGGGGACATTCGATACGAGCAGTACTTC
CASSLGGDIRYEQYF
>TRBV4-3|TRBD1|TRBJ2-3|-
TGCGCCAGCAGCCAAGGGACAGGGGCGGGCACAGATACGCAGTATTTT
CASSQGTGAGTDTQYF
>TRBV9|TRBD2|TRBJ2-7|few
TGTGCCAGTGGGGGGGTTGATGACGAGCAGTACTTC
CASGGVDDEQYF
>TRBV5-6|-|TRBJ1-4|-
TGTGCCAGCAGCTCCTCCGGTAATGAAAAACTGTTTTTT
CASSSSGNEKLFF
>TRBV15|TRBD2|TRBJ2-7|-
TGTGCCACCAGCAGAGATCGGGGACTAGCGGGAGAGCAGTACTTC
CATSRDRGLAGEQYF
>TRBV27|-|TRBJ1-2|-
TGTGCCAGCAGTCCCCGGGACGTTGGTGGGCATGGCTACACCTTC
CASSPRDVGGHGYTF
>TRBV18|TRBD2|TRBJ2-7|-
TGTGCCAGCTCACCACCCGGACTAGCTAATTCCTACGAGCAGTACTTC
CASSPPGLANSYEQYF
>TRBV11-2|TRBD2|TRBJ2-5|-
TGTGCCAGCAGCTTGGGACTAGCGGGACAAGAGACCCAGTACTTC
CASSLGLAGQETQYF
>TRBV18|-|TRBJ1-1|-
TGTGCCAGCTCACAGGGGACGGGAACTGAAGCTTTCTTT
CASSQGTGTEAFF
>TRBV7-9|-|TRBJ1-2|few
TGTGCGGCTGGCAACGACTATGGCTACACCTTC
CAAGNDYGYTF
>TRBV5-6|-|TRBJ1-6|few
TGTGCCAGCAGCTTGGCGTTGGATTCACCCCTCCACTTT
CASSLALDSPLHF
>TRBV15|-|TRBJ1-1|once
TGTGCCACCAGCAGAGAGTCGGGAGACACTGAAGCTTTCTTT
CATSRESGDTEAFF
>TRBV10-2|-|TRBJ1-5|-
TGCGCCAGCAGTGAGCGGCAGGTTTTTAGGCCCCAGCATTTT
CASSERQVFRPQHF
>TRBV19|-|TRBJ2-3|-
TGTGCCAGTTCGTATCCGGGACTGAACACGGATACGCAGTATTTT
CASSYPGLNTDTQYF
>TRBV7-3|-|TRBJ2-7|-
TGTGCCAGCAGCTTAAATGGGTGGGCTTACGAGCAGTACTTC
CASSLNGWAYEQYF
>TRBV11-3|TRBD2|TRBJ2-1|-
TGTGCCAGCAGCTTAGATGGCGGGAGATATGACAATGAGCAGTTCTTC
CASSLDGGRYDNEQFF
>TRBV5-1|TRBD1|TRBJ2-6|-
TGCGCCAGCAGCTTTAAGGGACAGGGACCTTCTGGGGCCAACGTCCTGACTTTC
CASSFKGQGPSGANVLTF
>TRBV18|-|TRBJ1-3|-
TGTGCCAGCTCACCCTCATTGGGCGTATCTGGAAACACCATATATTTT
CASSPSLGVSGNTIYF
>TRBV9|-|TRBJ2-3|-
TGTGCCAGCAGCTCACACTGGGGCATTAGCACAGATACGCAGTATTTT
CASSSHWGISTDTQYF
>TRBV6-5|-|TRBJ2-7|-
TGTGCCAGCAGTTTAGCAGGGCCCTCCGAGCAGTACTTC
CASSLAGPSEQYF